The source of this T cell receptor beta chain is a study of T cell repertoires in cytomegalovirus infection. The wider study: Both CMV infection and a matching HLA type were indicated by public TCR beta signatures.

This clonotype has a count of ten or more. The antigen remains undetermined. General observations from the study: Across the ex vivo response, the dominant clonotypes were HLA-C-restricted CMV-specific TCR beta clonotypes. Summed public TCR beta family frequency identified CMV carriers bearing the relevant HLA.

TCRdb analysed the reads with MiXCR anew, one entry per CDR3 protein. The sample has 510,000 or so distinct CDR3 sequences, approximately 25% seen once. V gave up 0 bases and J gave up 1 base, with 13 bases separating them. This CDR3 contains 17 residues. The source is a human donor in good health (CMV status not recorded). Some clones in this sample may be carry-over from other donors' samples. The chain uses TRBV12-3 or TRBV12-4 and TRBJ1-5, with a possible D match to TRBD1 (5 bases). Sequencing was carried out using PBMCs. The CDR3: CASSLARGSGSNQPQHF. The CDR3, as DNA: TGTGCCAGCAGTTTAGCTAGAGGGTCAGGGAGCAATCAGCCCCAGCATTTT.